This TCR beta chain appears in the sequencing data of a study of breast tumors, draining lymph nodes, adjacent tissues. TCRdb processed the multiplex PCR reads anew with MiXCR; each CDR3 protein has one entry. This table has 50,000 to 85,000 distinct CDR3 sequences, roughly 44% appearing once. This clonotype was recorded once. Trimming removed 4 bases from V and 6 bases from J; junction bases left unmatched: 5. The CDR3 runs to 14 residues. Germline assignment: CDR1 MGHDK and CDR2 SYGVNS. V usage is TRBV25-1 and J usage is TRBJ1-5; 8 bases are shared with TRBD1. This receptor was identified in a female donor with breast cancer. Some clones in this sample may be carry-over from other donors' samples. Sequenced material: breast tumor tissue. The CDR3 loop reads CASSAGQGSQPQHF. The CDR3 DNA reads TGTGCCAGCAGTGCCGGACAGGGAAGTCAGCCCCAGCATTTT. Using reference TRBV25-1 and TRBJ1-5 for the parts outside the CDR3, the full variable domain is EADIYQTPRYLVIGTGKKITLECSQTMGHDKMYWYQQDPGMELHLIHYSYGVNSTEKGDLSSESTVSRIRTEHFPLTLESARPSHTSQYLCASSAGQGSQPQHFGDGTRLSIL.